A selection of T cell receptor beta chains follows, all from one sample in a study of cytomegalovirus exposure and HLA in healthy donors. Here immunoSEQ multiplex PCR was the method, and the copy in TCRdb shows in-frame clones only, minus some. The table records over 90,000 clones, approximately 72% of them present only once. Specimen: PBMCs. The receptors come from a female donor in good health and CMV-seropositive. CDR3s include the opening cysteine and the closing phenylalanine or tryptophan. The D gene is left open where the match is weak. Clone size is not always given. Where it is, it says once, few, many or a class for expanded clones.

V gene,clone size,D gene,J gene,CDR3 protein,CDR3 DNA
TRBV18,-,-,TRBJ1-1,CASSPLDSLIAEAFF,TGTGCCAGCTCACCATTGGACAGTTTGATCGCCGAAGCTTTCTTT
TRBV5-1,few,-,TRBJ1-2,CASSLGGRGAGYTF,TGCGCCAGCAGCTTGGGAGGCAGGGGTGCTGGCTACACCTTC
TRBV6-6,-,TRBD2,TRBJ2-1,CASSYPRLAGSNEQFF,TGTGCCAGCAGTTACCCCAGACTAGCGGGTAGCAATGAGCAGTTCTTC
TRBV6-6,-,-,TRBJ1-5,CASSYAGGESNQPQHF,TGTGCCAGCAGTTACGCGGGGGGGGAGAGCAATCAGCCCCAGCATTTT
TRBV6-5,-,TRBD2,TRBJ2-1,CASRVSGRDYNEQFF,TGTGCCAGCAGGGTCAGCGGGAGGGACTACAATGAGCAGTTCTTC
TRBV7-9,-,TRBD1,TRBJ2-2,CASRYRGRDTGELFF,TGTGCCAGCAGATACAGGGGGCGGGACACCGGGGAGCTGTTTTTT
TRBV5-1,-,-,TRBJ2-2,CASSLTGDTGELFF,TGCGCCAGCAGCCTGACAGGAGATACCGGGGAGCTGTTTTTT
TRBV5-4,-,-,TRBJ2-3,CASSLIAGATDTQYF,TGTGCCAGCAGCTTAATCGCGGGGGCCACAGATACGCAGTATTTT
TRBV5-1,-,-,TRBJ1-1,CASSSQGLNTEAFF,TGCGCCAGCAGCTCCCAGGGGCTGAACACTGAAGCTTTCTTT
TRBV7-9,few,-,TRBJ2-7,CASSSTTGELYEQYF,TGTGCCAGCAGCTCGACGACGGGGGAACTTTACGAGCAGTACTTC
TRBV28,-,-,TRBJ1-2,CASSPDQGTRGYTF,TGTGCCAGCAGTCCCGACCAGGGGACCCGAGGCTACACCTTC
TRBV4-2,large,-,TRBJ2-7,CASSPTGGRDEQYF,TGTGCCAGCAGCCCCACGGGGGGCCGTGACGAGCAGTACTTC
TRBV6-4,-,TRBD1,TRBJ2-7,CASSDPDRGGSYEQYF,TGTGCCAGCAGTGACCCCGACAGGGGGGGCTCCTACGAGCAGTACTTC
TRBV2,-,-,TRBJ1-1,CASRRRQSHTEAFF,TGTGCCAGCAGGCGTAGACAGTCCCACACTGAAGCTTTCTTT
TRBV7-9,-,TRBD1,TRBJ1-5,CASSETGNSNQPQHF,TGTGCCAGCAGCGAGACAGGGAATAGCAATCAGCCCCAGCATTTT
TRBV7-2,-,TRBD2,TRBJ2-2,CASSLVLAGGRGELFF,TGTGCCAGCAGCTTAGTATTGGCGGGGGGGCGTGGGGAGCTGTTTTTT
TRBV6-6,-,TRBD1,TRBJ1-5,CASTPGTASNQPQHF,TGTGCCAGCACGCCCGGGACAGCTAGCAATCAGCCCCAGCATTTT
TRBV14,-,TRBD1,TRBJ1-4,CASSQAGGSEKLFF,TGTGCCAGCAGCCAGGCAGGGGGGAGTGAAAAACTGTTTTTT